This T cell receptor (beta chain) comes out of a study of T-cell memory formation after mild COVID-19. Study-wide context: Largely, TCR clusters stayed within a single donor. The study, taken as a whole, reports: While clones contracting from day 15 to 85 were balanced between CD4 and CD8, later expanders leaned CD4+. Nothing showed for sure that second-wave clones peaking on day 37 were SARS-CoV-2 specific.

This CDR3 is 15 amino acids long. Germline loops: CDR1 MNHNY, CDR2 SVGAGI (reference sequence). Trimming cost V 5 bases and J 1 base; bases outside gene matches: 4. As concerns this clonotype: Its antigen is not known.

5'RACE, which relied on constant-segment primers, yielded TCR alpha and TCR beta cDNA libraries carrying sample barcodes and UMIs. TCRdb used MiXCR to reprocess the 5' RACE reads, holding one entry per CDR3 protein. The sample contains fewer than 300,000 distinct CDR3 sequences, over 15% of which appear only once. V gene TRBV6-6 combines with J gene TRBJ1-3, with TRBD1 matching over 8 bases. Sample: PBMCs or a T cell subset sorted from them (not recorded which). The receptor was isolated from a man between 18 and 29 years old who had mild COVID-19 (a few samples of this study predate the infection). Cell type and time point are not known. CDR3 DNA: TGTGCCAGCAGTGGAACAGGGGGATCTGGAAACACCATATATTTT. Its translation: CASSGTGGSGNTIYF.